Presented here are 8 T cell receptor beta chains from one specimen sequenced in a study of blood T cell repertoires in COVID-19. Assay: immunoSEQ multiplex PCR; the TCRdb copy retains only in-frame clones and omits some. The repertoire holds 100,000 to 140,000 clones, around 89% seen once, with roughly 4.9% in the top ten. Source material: peripheral blood. The origin of the receptors is a man aged 40-49 years with active or convalescent COVID-19.

This chain uses TRBV4-3 with TRBJ2-2; D is unresolved. The CDR3 length is 15 residues. Germline V gene data show CDR1 as LGHNA and CDR2 as YSLEER. Trimming removed 4 bases at V and 1 base at J, with 10 bases between. The CDR3 region is CASSPLLLNTGELFF. In nucleotides, the CDR3 is TGCGCCAGCAGCCCGTTACTGTTGAACACCGGGGAGCTGTTTTTT.

The gene calls are TRBV28 and TRBJ2-1; the match to TRBD1 covers 10 bases. The ends lost 2 bases at V and 12 bases at J; junction bases unmatched: 13. The CDR3 sequence is 16 residues long. Germline V gene data show CDR1 as MDHEN and CDR2 as SYDVKM. The CDR3 sequence is CASSLTGTGVAWGQFF. The CDR3 coding sequence is TGTGCCAGCAGTTTAACCGGGACAGGGGTGGCGTGGGGGCAGTTCTTC. The complete variable domain, with remaining parts taken from reference TRBV28 and TRBJ2-1, reads DVKVTQSSRYLVKRTGEKVFLECVQDMDHENMFWYRQDPGLGLRLIYFSYDVKMKEKGDIPEGYSVSREKKERFSLILESASTNQTSMYLCASSLTGTGVAWGQFFGPGTRLTVL.

This clone has more than one count but fewer than ten. The genes are TRBV19 and TRBJ1-3; D is uncertain. Germline V gene lookup returns CDR1 LNHDA and CDR2 SQIVND (reference sequence). This CDR3 is 15 amino acids long. The ends were cut back, 4 bases at V and 4 bases at J, with 14 bases in the middle. The CDR3 loop is CASSRAPILGNTIYF. The CDR3 DNA follows: TGTGCCAGTAGTAGGGCCCCTATCCTCGGAAACACCATATATTTT.

The chain is built from TRBV11-2 and TRBJ1-1; D is ambiguous. The CDR3 spans 13 residues. In germline, CDR1 is SGHAT, CDR2 FQNNGV. Trimming took 6 bases from V and 2 from J, leaving 10 bases between them. The CDR3 loop is CASSPQYNTEAFF. The CDR3 nucleotides read TGTGCCAGCAGTCCACAGTACAACACTGAAGCTTTCTTT.

This chain links TRBV5-4 with TRBJ2-7; D perhaps matches TRBD2 (6 bases). V was trimmed by 2 bases and J by 0 bases, leaving 9 bases between them. CDR3 length equals 14 residues. Germline CDR1 SGHNT, CDR2 YYREEE (reference sequence). The CDR3 is CASSFSGSSYEQYF. CDR3 coding DNA: TGTGCCAGCAGCTTTAGCGGTAGCTCCTACGAGCAGTACTTC.

This sequence joins TRBV7-2 and TRBJ2-1, with D perhaps matching TRBD2 (5 bases). V lost 8 bases to trimming and J lost 7 bases, with 15 bases between them. CDR3 length equals 13 residues. Germline V gene data show CDR1 as SGHTA and CDR2 as FQGNSA. Here the CDR3 reads CASAGVGRNEQFF. The CDR3 DNA follows: TGTGCCAGCGCCGGGGTGGGGAGAAATGAGCAGTTCTTC.

This clone was counted once. The V call is TRBV7-9, the J call TRBJ1-3; D gene ambiguous. The CDR3 has 15 amino acids. Trimming removed 0 bases at V and 1 base at J, with 7 bases between. CDR1 and CDR2 from the germline V gene are SEHNR and FQNEAQ (reference sequence). The CDR3 DNA reads TGTGCCAGCAGCTTAGCCACAGTATCTGGAAACACCATATATTTT. Translated, it gives CASSLATVSGNTIYF. Using reference TRBV7-9 and TRBJ1-3 for the parts outside the CDR3, the full variable domain is DTGVSQNPRHKITKRGQNVTFRCDPISEHNRLYWYRQTLGQGPEFLTYFQNEAQLEKSRLLSDRFSAERPKGSFSTLEIQRTEQGDSAMYLCASSLATVSGNTIYFGEGSWLTVV.

This chain's CDR3 is CASSLGAGNTEAFF. The CDR3, as DNA: TGTGCCAGCAGCTTGGGTGCAGGGAACACTGAAGCTTTCTTT. This chain joins TRBV5-4 and TRBJ1-1, with unresolved D. The V gene lost 0 bases and the J gene lost 1 base, with 7 bases spanning the gap. CDR1 SGHNT and CDR2 YYREEE come from the germline V gene (reference sequence). The CDR3 has 14 residues. Full variable domain (outside the CDR3, taken from reference TRBV5-4 and TRBJ1-1): ETGVTQSPTHLIKTRGQQVTLRCSSQSGHNTVSWYQQALGQGPQFIFQYYREEENGRGNFPPRFSGLQFPNYSSELNVNALELDDSALYLCASSLGAGNTEAFFGQGTRLTVV.